This TCR beta chain is from a study of cytomegalovirus exposure and HLA in healthy donors. The sample holds many counts of this clone. Repertoires were generated with immunoSEQ multiplex PCR, while TCRdb's copy carries only in-frame clones and drops some. The sample holds 200,000 or so clones, approximately 84% seen once. Germline values: CDR1 SGHTA, CDR2 FQGNSA. The V end lost 2 bases, the J end lost 2 bases, and 7 bases lay between the germline ends. CDR3 length equals 13 residues. The source is a man aged 18 to 29 in good health and CMV-seropositive. The source material was PBMCs. This rearrangement joins TRBV7-2 to TRBJ2-7; D is unresolved. The DNA for the CDR3 is TGTGCCAGCAGCTTAACGGTAACCTACGAGCAGTACTTC. Protein: CASSLTVTYEQYF.